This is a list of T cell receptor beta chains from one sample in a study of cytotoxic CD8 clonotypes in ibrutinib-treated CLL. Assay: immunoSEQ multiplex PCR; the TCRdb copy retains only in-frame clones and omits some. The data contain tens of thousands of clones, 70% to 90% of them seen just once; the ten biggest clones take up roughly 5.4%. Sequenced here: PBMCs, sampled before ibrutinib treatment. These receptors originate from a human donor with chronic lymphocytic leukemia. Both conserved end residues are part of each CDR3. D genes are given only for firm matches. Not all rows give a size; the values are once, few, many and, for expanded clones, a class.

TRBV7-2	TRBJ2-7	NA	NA	TGTGCCAGCAGCTTCGGACAGAGCGAGCAGTACTTC	CASSFGQSEQYF
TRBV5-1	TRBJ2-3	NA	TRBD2	TGCGCCAGCAGCTTGGAAGGGACTAGCGGGAGGGAGCAGTATTTT	CASSLEGTSGREQYF
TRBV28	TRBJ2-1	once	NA	TGTGCCAGCAGTTTGGGGGGCAGGACCAATGAGCAGTTCTTC	CASSLGGRTNEQFF
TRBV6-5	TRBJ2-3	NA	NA	TGTGCCAGCAGTTACTCCCTTGGGGGGGGCGATACGCAGTATTTT	CASSYSLGGGDTQYF
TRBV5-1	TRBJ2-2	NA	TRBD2	TGCGCCAGCAGCTGGACCGGGACTAGCGGTACCGGGGAGCTGTTTTTT	CASSWTGTSGTGELFF
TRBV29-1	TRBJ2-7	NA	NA	TGCAGCGTGGCTCAGGGGAGAACCTACGAGCAGTACTTC	CSVAQGRTYEQYF
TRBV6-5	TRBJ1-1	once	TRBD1	TGTGCCAGCAGTATTGACAGGGCCACTGAAGCTTTCTTT	CASSIDRATEAFF
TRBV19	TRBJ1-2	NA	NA	TGTGCCAGTAGTATAGAGGGTGGGGGCTTGCTCCTATCTAACTATGGCTACACCTTC	CASSIEGGGLLLSNYGYTF
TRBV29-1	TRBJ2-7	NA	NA	TGCAGCGTTGTTGGTCTGAGGGGGTTTTCCTACGAGCAGTACTTC	CSVVGLRGFSYEQYF
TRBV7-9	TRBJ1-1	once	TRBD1	TGTGCCAGCAGACGACAGGGCGCCGATGCTTTCTTT	CASRRQGADAFF
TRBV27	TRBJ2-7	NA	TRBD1	TGTGCCAGCAGTTTACAGGGGGCGAAGTTCCACGAGCAGTACTTC	CASSLQGAKFHEQYF